This is a list of T cell receptor beta chains from one sample in a study of blood T cell repertoires in COVID-19. TCRdb's copy holds only in-frame clones and misses some; the assay was immunoSEQ multiplex PCR. The data show 200,000 to 250,000 clones, around nine tenths seen once. Sequencing input: peripheral blood. The receptors were gathered from a woman between 65 and 79 years old with active or convalescent COVID-19. CDR3s include the opening cysteine and the closing phenylalanine or tryptophan. Each record gives: J gene, D gene, clone size, V gene, CDR3 DNA, CDR3 protein. A D gene is named only where the DNA matches it firmly. Clone size is stated in some rows and not others, as once, few, many or a class when expanded.

>TRBJ1-2|TRBD1|.|TRBV7-9
TGTGCCACCCGGGAGTCAGGGGGTAGCTTTAACTATGGCTACACCTTC
CATRESGGSFNYGYTF
>TRBJ1-1|TRBD1|.|TRBV4-3
TGCGCCAGCAGCCAATTGGACAGGGAATCATTTTTCTTT
CASSQLDRESFFF
>TRBJ2-5|TRBD1|.|TRBV19
TGTGCCAGTAGTACCGGACAGGGGTGGGAGACCCAGTACTTC
CASSTGQGWETQYF
>TRBJ1-5|TRBD1|once|TRBV5-6
TGTGCCAGCCACAGGGGGCATCTCTCGGAGAGCAATCAGCCCCAGCATTTT
CASHRGHLSESNQPQHF
>TRBJ1-2|.|.|TRBV4-3
TGCGCCAGCAGCCAAGATCATGCGGGTTTGGGGGGCTACACCTTC
CASSQDHAGLGGYTF
>TRBJ2-2|.|once|TRBV3-1/TRBV3-2
TGTGCCAGCAGGCATGGAACAGGGATCGCCGGGGAGCTGTTTTTT
CASRHGTGIAGELFF
>TRBJ1-5|.|.|TRBV5-1
TGCGCCAGCAGCTGGGCAGACCCTTACAATCAGCCCCAGCATTTT
CASSWADPYNQPQHF
>TRBJ1-2|TRBD1|.|TRBV27
TGTGCCAGCAGGCTCACAGGGGGCGGGGGCTACACCTTC
CASRLTGGGGYTF
>TRBJ2-5|TRBD2|.|TRBV7-3
TGTGCCAGCAGCTTACGCCCCCGTGGTAGCGGGGGGGAAGAGACCCAGTACTTC
CASSLRPRGSGGEETQYF
>TRBJ2-2|TRBD1|.|TRBV5-1
TGCGCCAGCAGCTTCTCGGGACAGAGCACCGGGGAGCTGTTTTTT
CASSFSGQSTGELFF
>TRBJ1-1|.|.|TRBV27
TGTGCCAGCAGGCACGAGATGAACACTGAAGCTTTCTTT
CASRHEMNTEAFF
>TRBJ1-1|.|.|TRBV7-9
TGTGCCAGCAGCTTGGGGGCCGGAATGAACACTGAAGCTTTCTTT
CASSLGAGMNTEAFF
>TRBJ2-3|TRBD2|.|TRBV5-1
TGCGCCAGCAGCTCGCTTCCGGGACTAGCGGGGACCACAGATACGCAGTATTTT
CASSSLPGLAGTTDTQYF
>TRBJ1-2|TRBD1|.|TRBV6-2/TRBV6-3
TGTGCCAGCAGTTACTCGACGGGACAGACTCACGACTTC
CASSYSTGQTHDF
>TRBJ2-2|.|.|TRBV6-5
TGTGCCAGCAGTTTACGCCCCAACCAGATCGGGGAGCTGTTTTTT
CASSLRPNQIGELFF
>TRBJ2-7|.|few|TRBV9
TGTGCCAGCAGCAACGCGGTAGGAATTACTTACGAGCAGTACTTC
CASSNAVGITYEQYF
>TRBJ2-3|TRBD2|.|TRBV5-1
TGCGCCAGCAGCTTTAATAGCGGGTCCGGCACAGATACGCAGTATTTT
CASSFNSGSGTDTQYF
>TRBJ1-2|.|.|TRBV7-9
TGTGCCAGCAGCCACCCGCTCGGTGATGGCTACACCTTC
CASSHPLGDGYTF